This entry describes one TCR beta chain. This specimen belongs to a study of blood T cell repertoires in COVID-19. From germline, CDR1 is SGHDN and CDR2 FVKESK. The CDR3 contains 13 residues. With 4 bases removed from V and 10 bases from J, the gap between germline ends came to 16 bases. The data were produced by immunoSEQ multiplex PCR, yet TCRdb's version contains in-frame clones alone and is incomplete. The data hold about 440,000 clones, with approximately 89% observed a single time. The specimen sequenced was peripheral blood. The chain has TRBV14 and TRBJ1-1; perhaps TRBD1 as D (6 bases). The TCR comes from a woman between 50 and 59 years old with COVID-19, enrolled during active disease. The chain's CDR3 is CASSPGQNLRAFF. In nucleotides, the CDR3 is TGTGCCAGCAGCCCAGGACAGAATTTGAGAGCTTTCTTT.